This entry lists 5 T cell receptor beta chains sequenced from one sample in a study of identical twins. TCRdb independently ran MiXCR on the 5' RACE reads; one entry per CDR3 protein. The sample has 1.5 million to 2 million distinct CDR3 sequences, around 29% seen once. The specimen sequenced was cord blood. These receptors all come from a newborn girl in good health.

This clonotype turned up a few times. The gene calls are TRBV20-1 and TRBJ2-1, with 10 bases identical to TRBD2. Germline trimming cut 1 base from V and 1 base from J; bases unmatched to any gene: 4. Germline V gives CDR1 DFQATT, CDR2 SNEGSKA (reference sequence). The CDR3 is made up of 16 amino acids. The CDR3 region is CSARALAGVSYNEQFF. CDR3 DNA: TGCAGTGCTAGAGCCCTAGCGGGAGTATCCTACAATGAGCAGTTCTTC.

The rearrangement links TRBV20-1 to TRBJ2-7; D gene unclear. From germline, CDR1 is DFQATT and CDR2 SNEGSKA (reference sequence). V dropped 1 base and J dropped 2 bases, with 9 bases sitting between them. The CDR3 extends over 13 amino acids. Here the CDR3 DNA reads TGCAGTGCTAGAGGTAAAGCCGCCTACGAGCAGTACTTC. Translated: CSARGKAAYEQYF.

This chain uses TRBV6-1 with TRBJ1-1; the D is unclear. Germline assignment: CDR1 MNHNS and CDR2 SASEGT. The CDR3 covers 11 residues. Between the trimmed V and J ends, which lost 7 bases and 6 bases, there was a span of 9 bases. The CDR3 protein is CASILGPEAFF. As DNA, the CDR3 is TGTGCCAGCATCCTTGGCCCTGAAGCTTTCTTT.

Comment on this clonotype: This could be a read error, since a much larger clone is one nucleotide away. The CDR3 DNA reads as TGTGCCAGCAGCTCAGCCCACACAGATACGCAGTATTTT. Translation gives CASSSAHTDTQYF. The chain employs TRBV11-2 and TRBJ2-3, with D uncertain. The CDR3 length is 13 residues. CDR1 is SGHAT, CDR2 FQNNGV, per germline. The germline V and J ends were trimmed by 4 bases and 2 bases, with 7 bases remaining between them.

This clonotype was detected only a few times. The chain employs TRBV5-1 and TRBJ1-5; possible D gene TRBD1, 5 bases. The CDR3 is made up of 16 amino acids. V lost 4 bases and J lost 0, with 14 bases in between. The germline CDR1 and CDR2 sequences are SGHRS and YFSETQ. The CDR3 region is CASSPGTAYSNQPQHF. The CDR3 coding sequence is TGCGCCAGCAGCCCTGGGACTGCCTATAGCAATCAGCCCCAGCATTTT.